This record concerns one T cell receptor beta chain sequence. Its antigen is still unknown. Sequenced by immunoSEQ multiplex PCR; TCRdb stores in-frame clones only, minus some. The sample carries about 62,000 clones, approximately 79% recorded once. CDR3 size: 14 residues. J was trimmed by 1 base and V by 6 bases; bases with no gene match: 3. Germline V gene data show CDR1 as MNHNY and CDR2 as SVGAGI (reference sequence). These data belong to a study of radiotherapy plus CTLA-4 blockade in lung cancer. Study-level background: The study recorded objective responses in 18% of patients and disease control in 25% to 35%.

Points from the study as a whole: Tumor-derived TCR clones expanded in blood after radiotherapy plus ipilimumab. It was early blood T cell clone dynamics, with interferon-beta, that reportedly best predicted response.

The chain couples TRBV6-6 to TRBJ2-3; 8 nucleotides agree with TRBD1. The material was peripheral blood, obtained from a patient treated with radiotherapy plus ipilimumab. This receptor was taken from a human donor with non-small cell lung cancer who had a complete response to radiotherapy plus ipilimumab. The DNA for the CDR3 is TGTGCCAGCAGCCTGACAGGGGGCACAGATACGCAGTATTTT. This translates into CASSLTGGTDTQYF.